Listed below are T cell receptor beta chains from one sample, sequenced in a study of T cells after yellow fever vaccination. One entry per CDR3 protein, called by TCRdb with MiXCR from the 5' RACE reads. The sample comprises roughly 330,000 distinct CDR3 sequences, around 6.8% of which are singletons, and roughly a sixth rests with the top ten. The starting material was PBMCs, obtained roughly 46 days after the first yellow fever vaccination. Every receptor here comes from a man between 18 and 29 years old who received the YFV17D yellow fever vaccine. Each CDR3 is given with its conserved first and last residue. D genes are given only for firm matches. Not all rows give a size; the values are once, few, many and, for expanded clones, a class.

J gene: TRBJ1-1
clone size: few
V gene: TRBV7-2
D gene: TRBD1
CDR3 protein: CASSSRGKTEAFF
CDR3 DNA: TGTGCCAGCAGCTCCAGGGGGAAAACTGAAGCTTTCTTT

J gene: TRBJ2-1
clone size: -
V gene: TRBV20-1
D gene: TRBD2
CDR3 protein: CSARDWLAGDNEQFF
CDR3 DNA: TGCAGTGCTAGAGATTGGCTAGCGGGGGACAATGAGCAGTTCTTC

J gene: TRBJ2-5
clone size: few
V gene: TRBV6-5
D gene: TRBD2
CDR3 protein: CASTPGGETQYF
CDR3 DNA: TGTGCCAGCACCCCGGGGGGAGAGACCCAGTACTTC

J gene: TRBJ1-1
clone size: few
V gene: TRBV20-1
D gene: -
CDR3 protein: CSARQGTNTEAFF
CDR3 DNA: TGCAGTGCTAGACAGGGTACGAACACTGAAGCTTTCTTT

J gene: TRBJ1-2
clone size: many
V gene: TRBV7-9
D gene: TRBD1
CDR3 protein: CASSQTGQGGYGYTF
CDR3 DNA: TGTGCCAGCAGCCAGACGGGACAGGGAGGCTATGGCTACACCTTC

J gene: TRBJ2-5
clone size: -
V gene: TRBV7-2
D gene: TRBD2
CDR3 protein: CASSVGTSRETQYF
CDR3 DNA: TGTGCCAGCAGCGTAGGGACTAGCCGAGAGACCCAGTACTTC

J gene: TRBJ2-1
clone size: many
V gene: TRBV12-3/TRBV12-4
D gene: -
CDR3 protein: CASSFRGREQFF
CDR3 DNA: TGTGCCAGCAGTTTTAGGGGCCGGGAGCAGTTCTTC

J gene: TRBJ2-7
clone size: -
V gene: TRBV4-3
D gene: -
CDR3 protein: CASSQDQPSYEQYF
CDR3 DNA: TGCGCCAGCAGCCAAGATCAGCCCTCCTACGAGCAGTACTTC

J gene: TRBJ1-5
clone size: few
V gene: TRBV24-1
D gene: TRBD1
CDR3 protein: CATSARGQDNQPQHF
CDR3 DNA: TGTGCCACCAGTGCTCGAGGACAGGACAATCAGCCCCAGCATTTT

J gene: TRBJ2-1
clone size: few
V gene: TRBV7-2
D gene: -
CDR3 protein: CASSLSGASSYNEQFF
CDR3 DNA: TGTGCCAGCAGCTTATCGGGGGCCAGCTCCTACAATGAGCAGTTCTTC

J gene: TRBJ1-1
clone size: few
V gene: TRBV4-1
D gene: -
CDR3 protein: CASSQVNLGYTEAFF
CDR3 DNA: TGCGCCAGCAGCCAAGTTAATTTGGGGTACACTGAAGCTTTCTTT

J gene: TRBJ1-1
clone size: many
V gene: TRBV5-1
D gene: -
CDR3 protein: CASSLAQGIENTEAFF
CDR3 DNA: TGCGCCAGCAGCTTGGCTCAGGGTATCGAGAACACTGAAGCTTTCTTT

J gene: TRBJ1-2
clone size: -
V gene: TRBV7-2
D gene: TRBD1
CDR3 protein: CASSKGDSLYGYTF
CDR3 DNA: TGTGCCAGCTCCAAGGGGGACAGCCTTTATGGCTACACCTTC

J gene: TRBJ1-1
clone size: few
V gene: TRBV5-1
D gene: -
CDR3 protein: CASSWLPAATEAFF
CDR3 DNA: TGCGCCAGCAGCTGGCTACCCGCTGCCACTGAAGCTTTCTTT

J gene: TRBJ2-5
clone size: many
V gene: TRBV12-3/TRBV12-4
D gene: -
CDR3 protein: CASSSLAETQYF
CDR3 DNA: TGTGCCAGCAGTTCCTTGGCGGAGACCCAGTACTTC

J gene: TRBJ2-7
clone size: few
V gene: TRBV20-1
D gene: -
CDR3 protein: CSARQGTYEQYF
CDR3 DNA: TGCAGTGCCAGGCAGGGTACCTACGAGCAGTACTTC

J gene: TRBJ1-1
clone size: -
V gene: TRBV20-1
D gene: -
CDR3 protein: CSAFRGGDTEAFF
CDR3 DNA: TGCAGTGCGTTTAGGGGAGGGGATACTGAAGCTTTCTTT

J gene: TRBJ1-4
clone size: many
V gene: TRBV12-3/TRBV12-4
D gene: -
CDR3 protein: CASSPPGTTNEKLFF
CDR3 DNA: TGTGCCAGCAGTCCCCCAGGAACAACTAATGAAAAACTGTTTTTT

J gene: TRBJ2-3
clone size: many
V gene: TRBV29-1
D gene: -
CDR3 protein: CSVPLSGLGTDTQYF
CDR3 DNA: TGCAGCGTCCCTCTCTCGGGATTGGGCACAGATACGCAGTATTTT

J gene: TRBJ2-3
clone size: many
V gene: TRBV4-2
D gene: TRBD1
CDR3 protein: CASSQGTGPRDTQYF
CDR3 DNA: TGTGCCAGCAGCCAAGGGACAGGTCCGAGAGATACGCAGTATTTT

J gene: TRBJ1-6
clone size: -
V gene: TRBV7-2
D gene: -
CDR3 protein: CASSFDRQALHF
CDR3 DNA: TGTGCCAGCAGCTTCGACAGGCAGGCCCTCCACTTT

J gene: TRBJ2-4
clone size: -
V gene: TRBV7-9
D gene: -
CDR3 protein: CASSLDRHIQYF
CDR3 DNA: TGTGCCAGCAGCTTAGACAGGCACATTCAGTACTTC

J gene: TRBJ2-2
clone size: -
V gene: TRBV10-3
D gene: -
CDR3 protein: CAIARPPRTGELFF
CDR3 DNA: TGTGCCATTGCCAGGCCCCCGCGCACCGGGGAGCTGTTTTTT

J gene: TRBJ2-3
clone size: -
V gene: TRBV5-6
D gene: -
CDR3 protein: CASSFPSRGGTDTQYF
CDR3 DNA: TGTGCCAGCAGCTTTCCCTCTCGGGGTGGCACAGATACGCAGTATTTT

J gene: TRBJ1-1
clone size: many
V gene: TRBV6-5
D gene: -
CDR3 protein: CASSYSIAGPPADTEAFF
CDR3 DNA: TGTGCCAGCAGTTACTCGATCGCCGGCCCCCCGGCGGACACTGAAGCTTTCTTT

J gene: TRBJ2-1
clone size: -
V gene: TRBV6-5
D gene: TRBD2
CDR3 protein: CASSYGTSGNEQFF
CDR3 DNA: TGTGCCAGCAGTTACGGGACTAGCGGCAATGAGCAGTTCTTC

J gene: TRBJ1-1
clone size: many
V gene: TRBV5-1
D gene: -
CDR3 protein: CASSLTDRNTEAFF
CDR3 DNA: TGCGCCAGCAGCTTGACGGACAGGAACACTGAAGCTTTCTTT

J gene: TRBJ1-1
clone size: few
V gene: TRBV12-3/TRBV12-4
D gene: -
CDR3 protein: CASSLQYEAFF
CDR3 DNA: TGTGCCAGCAGTTTACAGTATGAAGCTTTCTTT

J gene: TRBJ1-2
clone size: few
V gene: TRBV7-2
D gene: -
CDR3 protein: CASSLETRIYGYTF
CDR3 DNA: TGTGCCAGCAGCTTAGAGACCAGGATTTATGGCTACACCTTC

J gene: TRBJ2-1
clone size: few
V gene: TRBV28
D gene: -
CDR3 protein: CASSNGISYNEQFF
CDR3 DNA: TGTGCCAGCAGCAACGGAATCTCCTACAATGAGCAGTTCTTC

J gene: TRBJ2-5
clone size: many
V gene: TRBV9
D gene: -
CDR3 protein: CASSGGVFQETQYF
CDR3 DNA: TGTGCCAGCAGCGGAGGAGTTTTCCAAGAGACCCAGTACTTC

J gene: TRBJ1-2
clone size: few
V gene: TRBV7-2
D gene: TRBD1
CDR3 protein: CASSPHGGGQFYGYTF
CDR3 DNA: TGTGCCAGCAGCCCCCACGGTGGGGGACAGTTCTATGGCTACACCTTC

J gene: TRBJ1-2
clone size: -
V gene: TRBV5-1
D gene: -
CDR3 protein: CASSFFEYYGYTF
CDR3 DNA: TGCGCCAGCAGCTTCTTCGAGTACTATGGCTACACCTTC

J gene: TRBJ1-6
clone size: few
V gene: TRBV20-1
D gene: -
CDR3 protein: CSAPEGAVSPLHF
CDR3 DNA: TGCAGTGCTCCGGAAGGAGCAGTCTCACCCCTCCACTTT

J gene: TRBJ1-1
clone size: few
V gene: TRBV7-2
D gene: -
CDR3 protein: CASSLAGCCHTEAFF
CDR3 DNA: TGTGCCAGCAGCTTAGCGGGGTGTTGTCACACTGAAGCTTTCTTT

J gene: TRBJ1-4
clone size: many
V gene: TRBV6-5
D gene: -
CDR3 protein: CASSYSGGYEKLFF
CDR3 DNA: TGTGCCAGCAGTTACTCCGGGGGCTATGAAAAACTGTTTTTT

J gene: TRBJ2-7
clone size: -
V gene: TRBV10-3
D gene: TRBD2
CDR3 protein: CAISEREGTYEQYF
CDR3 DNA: TGTGCCATCAGTGAAAGGGAGGGGACCTACGAGCAGTACTTC

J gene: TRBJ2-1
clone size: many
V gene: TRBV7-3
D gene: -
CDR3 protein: CASSLGLVGGGNRQFF
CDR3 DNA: TGTGCCAGCAGCTTAGGTCTGGTGGGTGGCGGGAACCGGCAGTTCTTC

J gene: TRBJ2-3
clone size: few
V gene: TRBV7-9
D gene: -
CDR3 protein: CASSLTASTDTQYF
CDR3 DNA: TGTGCCAGCAGCTTGACAGCTAGCACAGATACGCAGTATTTT

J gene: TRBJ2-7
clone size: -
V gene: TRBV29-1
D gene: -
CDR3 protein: CSVGPRLSSYEQYF
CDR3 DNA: TGCAGCGTGGGACCGAGACTCTCCTCCTACGAGCAGTACTTC

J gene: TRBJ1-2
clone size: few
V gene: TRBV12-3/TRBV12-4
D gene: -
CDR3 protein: CASSFPGDPDGYTF
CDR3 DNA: TGTGCCAGCAGTTTCCCGGGGGACCCTGATGGCTACACCTTC

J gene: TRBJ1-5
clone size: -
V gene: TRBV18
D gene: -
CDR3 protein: CASSTGREPQHF
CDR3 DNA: TGTGCCAGCTCAACGGGGAGGGAGCCCCAGCATTTT

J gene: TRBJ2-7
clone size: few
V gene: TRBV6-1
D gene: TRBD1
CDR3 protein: CASSAIGGTNSYEQYF
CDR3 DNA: TGTGCCAGCAGTGCCATAGGGGGCACCAACTCCTACGAGCAGTACTTC

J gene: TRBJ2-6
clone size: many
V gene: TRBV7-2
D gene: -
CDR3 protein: CASSELSGANVLTF
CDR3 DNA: TGTGCCAGCAGCGAACTATCTGGGGCCAACGTCCTGACTTTC

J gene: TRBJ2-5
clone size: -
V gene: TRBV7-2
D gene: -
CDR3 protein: CASSLASSGAQETQYF
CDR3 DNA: TGTGCCAGCAGCTTAGCCTCGTCGGGGGCCCAAGAGACCCAGTACTTC

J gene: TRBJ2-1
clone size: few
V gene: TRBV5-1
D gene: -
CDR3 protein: CASSLRGTYNEQFF
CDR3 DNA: TGCGCCAGCAGCCTCAGGGGAACCTACAATGAGCAGTTCTTC

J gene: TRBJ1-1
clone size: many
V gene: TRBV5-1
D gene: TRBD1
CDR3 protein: CASSIQGADTEAFF
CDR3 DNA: TGCGCCAGCAGCATACAGGGGGCGGACACTGAAGCTTTCTTT

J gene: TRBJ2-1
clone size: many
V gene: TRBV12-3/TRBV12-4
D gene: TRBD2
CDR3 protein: CASTLTSASYNEQFF
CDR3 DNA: TGTGCCAGCACCCTGACTAGCGCGTCCTACAATGAGCAGTTCTTC

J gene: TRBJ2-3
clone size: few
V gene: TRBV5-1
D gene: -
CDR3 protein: CASSEGGQTDTQYF
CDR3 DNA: TGCGCCAGCAGTGAGGGGGGGCAAACAGATACGCAGTATTTT

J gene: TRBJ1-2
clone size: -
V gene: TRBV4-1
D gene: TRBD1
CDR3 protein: CASSQVPGTVANYGYTF
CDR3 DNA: TGCGCCAGCAGCCAAGTCCCCGGGACAGTAGCTAACTATGGCTACACCTTC

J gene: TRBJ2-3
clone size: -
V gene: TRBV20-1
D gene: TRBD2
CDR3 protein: CSAINSGERTDTQYF
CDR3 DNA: TGCAGTGCTATAAATAGCGGGGAACGCACAGATACGCAGTATTTT

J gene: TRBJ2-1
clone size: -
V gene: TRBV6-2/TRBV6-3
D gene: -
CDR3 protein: CASSPASSGNEQFF
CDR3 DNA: TGTGCCAGCAGTCCGGCTAGCAGCGGGAATGAGCAGTTCTTC

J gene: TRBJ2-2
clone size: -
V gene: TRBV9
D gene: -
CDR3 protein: CASLRENTGELFF
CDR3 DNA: TGTGCCAGTCTCCGGGAGAACACCGGGGAGCTGTTTTTT

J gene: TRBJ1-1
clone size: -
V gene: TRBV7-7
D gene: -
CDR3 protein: CASSPMGGRAIGAEAFF
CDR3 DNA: TGTGCCAGCAGCCCCATGGGGGGTAGGGCGATTGGGGCTGAAGCTTTCTTT

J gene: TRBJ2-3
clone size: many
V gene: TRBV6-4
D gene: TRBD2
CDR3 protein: CASSPRGADTQYF
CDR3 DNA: TGTGCCAGCAGTCCACGGGGGGCAGATACGCAGTATTTT

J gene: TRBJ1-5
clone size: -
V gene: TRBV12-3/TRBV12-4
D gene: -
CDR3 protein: CASSLGVKGYNQPQHF
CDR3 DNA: TGTGCCAGCAGTTTGGGGGTAAAAGGTTACAATCAGCCCCAGCATTTT

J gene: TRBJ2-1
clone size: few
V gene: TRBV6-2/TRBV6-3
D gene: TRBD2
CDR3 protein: CASSRPGGNEQFF
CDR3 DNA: TGTGCCAGCAGCCGCCCGGGGGGGAATGAGCAGTTCTTC

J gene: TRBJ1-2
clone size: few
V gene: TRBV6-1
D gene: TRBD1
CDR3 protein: CASSSRRRGLFYGYTF
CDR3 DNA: TGTGCCAGCAGCTCCCGGCGCAGGGGGCTTTTCTATGGCTACACCTTC

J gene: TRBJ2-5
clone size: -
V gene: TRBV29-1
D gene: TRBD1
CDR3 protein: CSVEGQQETQYF
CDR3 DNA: TGCAGCGTTGAGGGACAGCAAGAGACCCAGTACTTC